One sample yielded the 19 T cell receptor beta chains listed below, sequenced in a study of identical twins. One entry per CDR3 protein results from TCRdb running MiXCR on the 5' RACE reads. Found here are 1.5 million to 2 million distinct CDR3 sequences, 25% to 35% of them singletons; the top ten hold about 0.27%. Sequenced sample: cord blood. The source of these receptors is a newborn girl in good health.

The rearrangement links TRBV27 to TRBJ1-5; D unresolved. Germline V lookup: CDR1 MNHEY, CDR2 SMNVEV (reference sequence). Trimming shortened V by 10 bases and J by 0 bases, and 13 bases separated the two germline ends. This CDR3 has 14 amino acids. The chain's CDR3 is CATASELSNQPQHF. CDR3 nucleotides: TGTGCCACCGCCTCCGAACTTAGCAATCAGCCCCAGCATTTT.

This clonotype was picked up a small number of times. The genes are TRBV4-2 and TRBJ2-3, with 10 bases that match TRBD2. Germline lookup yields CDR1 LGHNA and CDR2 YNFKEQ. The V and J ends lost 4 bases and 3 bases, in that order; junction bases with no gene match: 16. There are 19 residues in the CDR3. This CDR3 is CASSPPGPASGSLTDTQYF. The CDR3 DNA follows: TGTGCCAGCAGCCCACCCGGTCCCGCTAGCGGGAGCTTAACAGATACGCAGTATTTT.

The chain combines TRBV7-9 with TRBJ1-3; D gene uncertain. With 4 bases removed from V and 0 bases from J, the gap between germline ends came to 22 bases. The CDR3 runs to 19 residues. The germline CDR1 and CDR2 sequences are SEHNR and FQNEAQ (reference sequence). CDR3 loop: CASSSLRLPRVASGNTIYF. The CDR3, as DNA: TGTGCCAGCAGCTCCTTACGACTCCCTAGGGTCGCCTCTGGAAACACCATATATTTT.

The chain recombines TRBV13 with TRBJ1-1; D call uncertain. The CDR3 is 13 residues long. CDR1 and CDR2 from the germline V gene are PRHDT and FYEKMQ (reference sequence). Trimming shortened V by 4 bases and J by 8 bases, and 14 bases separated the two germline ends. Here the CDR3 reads CASSSQLDKEAFF. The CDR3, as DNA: TGTGCCAGCAGCTCCCAACTTGACAAAGAAGCTTTCTTT.

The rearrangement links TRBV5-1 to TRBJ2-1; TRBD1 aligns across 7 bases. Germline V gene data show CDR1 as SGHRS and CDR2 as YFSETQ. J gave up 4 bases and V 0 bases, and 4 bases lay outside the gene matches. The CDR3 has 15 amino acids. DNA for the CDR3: TGCGCCAGCAGCTTGGAGGGACAGCTTTACAATGAGCAGTTCTTC. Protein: CASSLEGQLYNEQFF.

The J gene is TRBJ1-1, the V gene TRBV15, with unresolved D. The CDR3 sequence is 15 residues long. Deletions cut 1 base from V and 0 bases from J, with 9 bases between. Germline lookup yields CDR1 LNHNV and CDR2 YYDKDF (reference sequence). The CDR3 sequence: CATSRGGTLNTEAFF. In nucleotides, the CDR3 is TGTGCCACCAGCAGAGGCGGCACCTTGAACACTGAAGCTTTCTTT.

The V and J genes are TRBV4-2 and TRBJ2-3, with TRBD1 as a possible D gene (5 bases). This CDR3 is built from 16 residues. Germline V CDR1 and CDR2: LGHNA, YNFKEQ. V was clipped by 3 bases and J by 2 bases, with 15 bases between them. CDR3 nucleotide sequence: TGTGCCAGCAGCCAGGAGTTAGGGGTCTACACAGATACGCAGTATTTT. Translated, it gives CASSQELGVYTDTQYF.

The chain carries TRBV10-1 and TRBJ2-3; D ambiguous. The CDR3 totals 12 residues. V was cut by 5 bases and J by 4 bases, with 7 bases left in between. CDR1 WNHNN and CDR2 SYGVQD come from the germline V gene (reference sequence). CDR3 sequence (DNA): TGCGCCAGCAGTATTGTCGCAGATACGCAGTATTTT. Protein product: CASSIVADTQYF.

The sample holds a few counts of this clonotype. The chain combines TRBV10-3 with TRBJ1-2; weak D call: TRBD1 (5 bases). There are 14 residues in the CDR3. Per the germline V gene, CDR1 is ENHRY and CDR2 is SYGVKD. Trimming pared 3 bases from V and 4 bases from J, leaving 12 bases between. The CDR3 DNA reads TGTGCCATCAGTGATCGGGGCGCAAGCTATGGCTACACCTTC. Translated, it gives CAISDRGASYGYTF.

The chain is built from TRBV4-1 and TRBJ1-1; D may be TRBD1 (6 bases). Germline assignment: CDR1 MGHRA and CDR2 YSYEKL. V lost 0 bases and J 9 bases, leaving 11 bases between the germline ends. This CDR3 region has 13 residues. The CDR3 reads CASSQERTGQAFF. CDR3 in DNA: TGCGCCAGCAGCCAAGAACGTACAGGGCAAGCTTTCTTT.

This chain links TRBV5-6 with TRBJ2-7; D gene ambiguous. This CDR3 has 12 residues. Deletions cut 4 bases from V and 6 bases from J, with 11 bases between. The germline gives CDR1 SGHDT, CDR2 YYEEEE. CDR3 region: CASSPGRAEQYF. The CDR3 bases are TGTGCCAGCAGCCCCGGTCGGGCCGAGCAGTACTTC.

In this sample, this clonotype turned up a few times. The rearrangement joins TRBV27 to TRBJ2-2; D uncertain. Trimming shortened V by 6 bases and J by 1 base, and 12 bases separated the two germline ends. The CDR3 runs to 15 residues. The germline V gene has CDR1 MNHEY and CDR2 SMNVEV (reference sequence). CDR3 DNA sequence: TGTGCCAGCAGCTCATGGCCGCGGAACACCGGGGAGCTGTTTTTT. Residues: CASSSWPRNTGELFF.

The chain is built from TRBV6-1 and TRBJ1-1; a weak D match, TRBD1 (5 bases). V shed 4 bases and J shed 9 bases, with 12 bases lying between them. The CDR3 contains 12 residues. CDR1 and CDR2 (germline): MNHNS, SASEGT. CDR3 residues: CASSAEGFKAFF. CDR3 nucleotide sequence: TGTGCCAGCAGTGCGGAGGGGTTTAAAGCTTTCTTT.

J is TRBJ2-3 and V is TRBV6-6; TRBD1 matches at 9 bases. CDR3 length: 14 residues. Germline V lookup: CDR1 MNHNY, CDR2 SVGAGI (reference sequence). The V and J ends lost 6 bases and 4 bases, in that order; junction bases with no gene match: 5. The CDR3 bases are TGTGCCAGCAGAGAACAGGGGGCGGCAGATACGCAGTATTTT. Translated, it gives CASREQGAADTQYF.

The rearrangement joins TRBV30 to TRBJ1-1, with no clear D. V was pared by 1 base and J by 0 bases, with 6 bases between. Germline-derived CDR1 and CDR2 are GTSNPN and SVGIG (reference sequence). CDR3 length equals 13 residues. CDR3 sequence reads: CAWSEQLNTEAFF. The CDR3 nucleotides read TGTGCCTGGAGTGAACAGCTGAACACTGAAGCTTTCTTT.

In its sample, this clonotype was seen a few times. This CDR3 reads CASSQVQLAGFYNEQFF. In nucleotides, the CDR3 is TGTGCCAGCAGCCAAGTTCAACTAGCGGGGTTCTACAATGAGCAGTTCTTC. The chain has TRBV4-2 and TRBJ2-1; 10 bases fit TRBD2. This CDR3 contains 17 residues. Germline CDR1 and CDR2: LGHNA and YNFKEQ. With 1 base clipped from V and 3 bases from J, the junction kept 6 bases outside the gene matches.

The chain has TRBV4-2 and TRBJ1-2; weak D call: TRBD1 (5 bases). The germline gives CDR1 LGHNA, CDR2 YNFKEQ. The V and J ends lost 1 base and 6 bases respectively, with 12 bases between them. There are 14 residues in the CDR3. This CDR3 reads CASSQVTGENGYTF. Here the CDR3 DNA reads TGTGCCAGCAGCCAAGTTACAGGCGAGAATGGCTACACCTTC.

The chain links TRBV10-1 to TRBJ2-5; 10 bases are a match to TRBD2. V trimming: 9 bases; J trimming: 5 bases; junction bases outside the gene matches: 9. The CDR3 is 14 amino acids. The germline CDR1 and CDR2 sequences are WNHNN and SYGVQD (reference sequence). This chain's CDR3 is CARKLAGFGETQYF. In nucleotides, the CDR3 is TGCGCCAGGAAACTAGCGGGGTTTGGGGAGACCCAGTACTTC.

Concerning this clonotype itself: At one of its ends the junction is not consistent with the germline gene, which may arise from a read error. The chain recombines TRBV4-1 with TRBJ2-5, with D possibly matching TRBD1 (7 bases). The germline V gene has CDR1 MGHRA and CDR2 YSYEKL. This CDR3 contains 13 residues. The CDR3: CASSQTRGETLYF. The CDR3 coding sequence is TGCGCCAGCAGCCAAACCAGGGGGGAGACCCTGTACTTC.